These T cell receptor beta chains were read from a single sample in a study of low-dose radiotherapy and immunotherapy resistance in tumors. TCRdb ran MiXCR on the reads and lists one entry per CDR3 protein. The sample lists under 70,000 distinct CDR3 sequences; under 30% were seen once. Material: PBMCs, obtained before treatment. These receptors were taken from a male donor with prostate cancer. Both conserved end residues are part of each CDR3. D genes are given only for firm matches. Clone size is given for some rows only: seen once, a few or many times, or a class if the clone is expanded.

>TRBV19|13|TRBD1|TRBJ2-7|few
TGTGCCATTGCCGGGACAGGGGGCTGCGAGCAGTACTTC
CAIAGTGGCEQYF
>TRBV27|16|TRBD1|TRBJ1-2|many
TGTGCCAGCAGTTCGGGACAGGGGGGCTCTCGAAGTGGCTACACCTTC
CASSSGQGGSRSGYTF
>TRBV30|13|-|TRBJ2-2|-
TGTGCCTGGAGTGTGGGCAAGGCCGGGGAGCCGTTTTTT
CAWSVGKAGEPFF
>TRBV5-3|17|-|TRBJ2-3|many
TGTGCCAGCAGCTTGAAGGGGTCGACAGGCCGGGCGGATACGCAGTATTTT
CASSLKGSTGRADTQYF
>TRBV7-9|19|TRBD1|TRBJ2-1|many
TGTGCCAGCAGCTTAACCGGGACAGGGAATAGACTGGCCTACAATGAGCAGTTCTTC
CASSLTGTGNRLAYNEQFF
>TRBV6-2/TRBV6-3|20|TRBD1|TRBJ1-1|many
TGTGCCAGCAGGCCCAGAGGTGCAGGACAGGGATTGTTTGGGAACACTGAAGCTTTCTTT
CASRPRGAGQGLFGNTEAFF
>TRBV5-1|15|TRBD2|TRBJ2-2|many
TGCGCCAGCAGCTCCGGGACTAGCGGCACCGGGGAGCTGTTTTTT
CASSSGTSGTGELFF
>TRBV10-3|14|TRBD1|TRBJ2-7|medium-sized
TGTGCCAGCTGGGACAGGGCCCACTCTGACGAGCAGTACTTC
CASWDRAHSDEQYF
>TRBV5-1|14|-|TRBJ1-1|many
TGCGCCAGCAGCGAGCGAAGGGCGAGGACTGAAGCTTTCTTT
CASSERRARTEAFF
>TRBV28|13|-|TRBJ2-7|few
TGTGCCAGCAGGACACAGGGACCTCTTGGGCAGTACTTC
CASRTQGPLGQYF
>TRBV5-4|17|-|TRBJ2-7|-
TGTGCCAGCAGCGAGGGACAATGGCGGGCGACTAGATACGAGCAGTACTTC
CASSEGQWRATRYEQYF